This T cell receptor (beta chain) was identified in a study of shared clonotypes between healthy human individuals. V dropped 4 bases and J dropped 4; count of bases not matched to a gene: 9. Germline loops: CDR1 SQVTM, CDR2 ANQGSEA. This CDR3 is built from 15 residues. This clone was seen a handful of times. Each cell subset's genomic DNA was divided evenly among several immunoSEQ plates. Profiled with immunoSEQ multiplex PCR; TCRdb holds only in-frame clones, not every one. The table lists fewer than 700,000 clones, around 78% of them singletons, with about 12% in the top ten. Sequences were obtained from PBMCs. The source is a woman aged 35 to 49 in good health. Some clones in this sample may be carry-over from other donors' samples. This chain connects TRBV29-1 to TRBJ1-1; 10 nucleotides line up with TRBD1. CDR3 bases: TGCAGCGTTGGGGACAGGGGCGCTGGGAGCACTGAAGCTTTCTTT. Translated: CSVGDRGAGSTEAFF.